This TCR beta chain was profiled in a study of blood T cell repertoires in COVID-19. Background on the study: T cells, B-cell-depleted T cells, or PBMCs supplied cDNA or gDNA.

Between the trimmed V and J ends, which lost 5 bases and 4 bases, there was a span of 9 bases. This CDR3 spans 13 amino acids. The germline V gene has CDR1 LNHDA and CDR2 SQIVND (reference sequence). Source study methods: Nucleated cell counts were estimated from reference gene primer amplification. The table came from immunoSEQ multiplex PCR; TCRdb's copy has only in-frame clones and leaves some out. The DNA was the basis for D and trimming; V, J and clone size are from that table. The sample includes about 310,000 clones, 85% to 90% of them seen just once. This chain uses TRBV19 with TRBJ1-3; no clear D. The TCR sequence derives from a woman in her 30s with COVID-19, enrolled during active disease. Sequencing used peripheral blood. DNA for the CDR3: TGTGCCAGTAGTCCCGGGAACGGAAACACCATATATTTT. Amino acid sequence: CASSPGNGNTIYF.